The T cell receptor (beta chain) described here comes from a study of cytomegalovirus exposure and HLA in healthy donors. Study-wide results and caveats: Investigators reported fewer than 200 TCR beta chains as tied to cytomegalovirus. A previous analysis found most TCR beta V segments productive roughly 90% or roughly 30% of the time.

Healthy people donating bone marrow made up the donors. CDR1 and CDR2 (germline): LGHNA, YNFKEQ. The junction had 10 bases not matched to a gene; V was cut back by 1 base and J by 0 bases. The CDR3 is 20 residues long. About this clone: What it binds is not known.

Both 60 Vbeta primers and 13 Jbeta primers went into the PCR. Profiling relied on immunoSEQ multiplex PCR, and the TCRdb table lists in-frame clones only, not all of them. The sample carries roughly 180,000 clones, more than 65% recorded once. The sequenced material came from PBMCs. The rearrangement joins TRBV4-2 to TRBJ2-3; 13 nucleotides line up with TRBD2. This receptor was obtained from a woman between 25 and 40 years old in good health and CMV-seropositive. The CDR3: CASSQGSLAGGGPSTDTQYF. In nucleotides, the CDR3 is TGTGCCAGCAGCCAAGGGTCACTAGCGGGAGGGGGGCCTAGCACAGATACGCAGTATTTT.